Included here is one T cell receptor (beta chain) sequence, with context. Trimming pared 2 bases from V and 4 bases from J, leaving 9 bases between. The length of the CDR3 is 15 residues. The V gene's germline CDR1 is LGHNA and CDR2 YSLEER. These data belong to a study of shared clonotypes between healthy human individuals. The repertoire was sequenced with immunoSEQ multiplex PCR; TCRdb's copy has only in-frame clones and lacks some. The table shows over a million clones, with around 82% occurring only once. The TCR originated in a young man in good health. Some clones in this sample may be carry-over from other donors' samples. The V gene is TRBV4-3, the J gene TRBJ2-6; D gene uncertain. The sample consisted of memory CD4+ T cells from PBMCs. Documented subset: CD45RA-negative fraction. This chain's CDR3 is CASSQPGSGANVLTF. CDR3 DNA: TGCGCCAGCAGCCAACCCGGGTCCGGGGCCAACGTCCTGACTTTC.